The 26 T cell receptor beta chains in this list originate from one sample, sequenced in a study of CD8+CD57+ T cells in acquired aplastic anemia. Investigators profiled TCR beta VDJ and CDR3 from genomic DNA template. MiXCR, applied by TCRdb to the reads, yields one record per CDR3 protein. The sample includes 200,000 to 300,000 distinct CDR3 sequences, approximately 79% seen only once; the top ten take about 41%. CD8+CD57+ cell expansion, shown by flow cytometry, had occurred in the patients selected for sequencing. Sequences were obtained from sorted CD4+, CD8+, or CD8+CD57+ T cells (not recorded which) from PBMCs. The receptors derive from a human donor with aplastic anemia.

V is TRBV7-8 and J is TRBJ2-1, with 8 bases matching TRBD2. The V gene end was trimmed by 3 bases and the J gene end by 8 bases; junction bases not matched to a gene: 12. This CDR3 spans 16 amino acids. The germline V gene encodes CDR1 SGHVS and CDR2 FQNEAQ. The CDR3 protein is CASSFHGGGGSDEQFF. The CDR3 DNA reads TGTGCCAGCAGCTTTCACGGGGGGGGGGGGAGCGATGAGCAGTTCTTC.

The chain employs TRBV2 and TRBJ2-1; D is perhaps TRBD1 or TRBD2 (6 bases each). CDR3 length: 16 amino acids. V shed 8 bases and J shed 8 bases, with 25 bases lying between them. The germline gives CDR1 SNHLY, CDR2 FYNNEI. Here the CDR3 reads CASGEGGTDTQDEQFF. Here the CDR3 DNA reads TGTGCCAGCGGCGAGGGGGGCACAGATACTCAGGATGAGCAGTTCTTC.

On this clonotype: The conserved phenylalanine or tryptophan normally closing the CDR3 is absent here, so this likely arose from a read error. The DNA is omitted, as the CDR3 cannot be located on it reliably, and the CDR3 follows TCRdb's listing. The chain employs TRBV7-9 and TRBJ2-3; TRBD1 is the table's D call and was not checked against the DNA. The CDR3 is made up of 13 amino acids, end residues included. The germline V gene has CDR1 SEHNR and CDR2 FQNEAQ (reference sequence). Here the CDR3 reads CASSDGADNPPQL.

The sample holds a few counts of this clonotype. The chain couples TRBV11-2 to TRBJ2-7; no clear D. V lost 0 bases and J 4 bases, leaving 10 bases between the germline ends. The CDR3 is 14 residues long. The germline gives CDR1 SGHAT, CDR2 FQNNGV. In nucleotides, the CDR3 is TGTGCCAGCAGCTTAGACGGCGCTGGGTACGAGCAGTACTTC. This translates into CASSLDGAGYEQYF.

Regarding this clonotype: Given the absence of the conserved phenylalanine or tryptophan at the CDR3 end, a read error is likely. It is unclear where the CDR3 begins or ends on the DNA, so no DNA is shown, and the CDR3 is as TCRdb lists it. This chain uses TRBV15 with TRBJ2-5; no DNA check was done on the table's D call, TRBD1. The CDR3 adds up to 20 amino acids, both ends counted. Germline values: CDR1 LNHNV, CDR2 YYDKDF (reference sequence). The CDR3: CATSRDRIRETGLDGYTFGS.

This clonotype was seen a single time. One base away lies a much larger clone, so this may be a sequencing read error. Here the CDR3 omits its conserved ending phenylalanine or tryptophan, so a read error is the likely source. It is unclear where the CDR3 begins or ends on the DNA, so no DNA is shown, and the CDR3 is as TCRdb lists it. The chain links TRBV9 to TRBJ2-7. Germline assignment: CDR1 SGDLS and CDR2 YYNGEE. Termini included, the CDR3 measures 13 amino acids. The CDR3 is CASGGAGYIQYFG.

CDR3 sequence: CASSLVLATSYNEQFF. CDR3 bases: TGTGCCAGCAGCTTAGTGCTAGCGACTTCCTACAATGAGCAGTTCTTC. This chain uses TRBV7-2 with TRBJ2-1; TRBD2 is a possible D gene (6 bases). Germline CDR1 is SGHTA and CDR2 is FQGNSA. The CDR3 extends over 16 amino acids. With 1 base removed from V and 1 base from J, the gap between germline ends came to 11 bases.

The V and J genes are TRBV9 and TRBJ2-3; a possible D gene is TRBD1 (6 bases). The V end lost 4 bases, the J end lost 10 bases, and 25 bases lay between the germline ends. CDR3 length equals 16 residues. Germline values: CDR1 SGDLS, CDR2 YYNGEE. DNA for the CDR3: TGTGCCAGCAGCTTGTGGTGGACAGATACCACCGAGGCGCAGTATTTT. Protein sequence: CASSLWWTDTTEAQYF. Supplemented by reference TRBV9 and TRBJ2-3, the full variable domain reads DSGVTQTPKHLITATGQRVTLRCSPRSGDLSVYWYQQSLDQGLQFLIQYYNGEERAKGNILERFSAQQFPDLHSELNLSSLELGDSALYFCASSLWWTDTTEAQYFGPGTRLTVL.

The CDR3 DNA follows: TGCAGCGTTGTGAGTGACAGGGATGAAAAACTGTTTTTT. This codes for CSVVSDRDEKLFF. V gene TRBV29-1 combines with J gene TRBJ1-4, with TRBD1 identical over 7 bases. This CDR3 spans 13 amino acids. The V gene's germline CDR1 is SQVTM and CDR2 ANQGSEA. V trimming: 4 bases; J trimming: 6 bases; junction bases outside the gene matches: 5.

The V and J genes are TRBV7-9 and TRBJ2-7, with D possibly being TRBD1 or TRBD2 (5 bases each). V was trimmed by 5 bases and J by 7 bases, leaving 18 bases between them. This CDR3 region has 14 residues. Per germline, CDR1 SEHNR and CDR2 FQNEAQ (reference sequence). In DNA, the CDR3 is TGTGCCAGCAGCGGCCGGGGCATCGGCTGGGAGCAGTACTTC. It specifies CASSGRGIGWEQYF.

The gene calls are TRBV7-8 and TRBJ1-6, with D unresolved. The V gene's germline CDR1 is SGHVS and CDR2 FQNEAQ. V was trimmed by 5 bases and J by 0 bases, leaving 17 bases between them. The CDR3 loop spans 18 amino acids. Here the CDR3 reads CASSRRAQPISYNSPLHF. For the CDR3, the DNA is TGTGCCAGCAGCCGCCGCGCACAGCCTATCTCCTATAATTCACCCCTCCACTTT.

In this sample, this clonotype turned up many times. V and J are TRBV5-6 and TRBJ2-3, with D perhaps matching TRBD2 (6 bases). V shed 0 bases and J shed 4 bases, with 6 bases lying between them. Germline V gives CDR1 SGHDT, CDR2 YYEEEE. The CDR3 loop spans 13 amino acids. The CDR3 DNA is TGTGCCAGCAGCTTGGGGGAGGCAGATACGCAGTATTTT. Protein sequence: CASSLGEADTQYF.

Note on this clonotype: Here the CDR3 omits its conserved ending phenylalanine or tryptophan, so a read error is the likely source. Because the CDR3's place on the DNA is in doubt, the DNA is left out and the CDR3 is given as listed by TCRdb. This sequence joins TRBV7-9 and TRBJ1-2; the table's D gene call, TRBD1, was not cross checked with the DNA. The CDR3 numbers 13 amino acids, ends counted. Germline V CDR1 and CDR2: SEHNR, FQNEAQ (reference sequence). The CDR3 reads CASSKGGPATSAC.

As concerns this clonotype: The DNA is omitted, as the CDR3 cannot be located on it reliably, and the CDR3 follows TCRdb's listing. This chain connects TRBV7-9 to TRBJ2-3; the D segment call TRBD1 is taken from the table without a DNA check. Inclusive of both ends, the CDR3 amounts to 13 amino acids. In germline, CDR1 is SEHNR, CDR2 FQNEAQ (reference sequence). CDR3 protein: CASGVGGGAPMYF.

CDR3 amino acids: CASSLADCGIYDFTF. Here the CDR3 DNA reads TGTGCCAGCAGCTTAGCGGATTGCGGTATTTATGACTTCACCTTC. The chain is built from TRBV7-9 and TRBJ1-2; D call uncertain. This CDR3 is built from 15 residues. Germline values: CDR1 SEHNR, CDR2 FQNEAQ (reference sequence). V lost 0 bases to trimming and J lost 13 bases, with 21 bases between them. The variable domain in full, completed from reference TRBV7-9 and TRBJ1-2, reads DTGVSQNPRHKITKRGQNVTFRCDPISEHNRLYWYRQTLGQGPEFLTYFQNEAQLEKSRLLSDRFSAERPKGSFSTLEIQRTEQGDSAMYLCASSLADCGIYDFTFGSGTRLTVV.

This clonotype counts as medium-sized. The rearrangement joins TRBV15 to TRBJ1-5; no firm D call. Germline CDR1 and CDR2: LNHNV and YYDKDF (reference sequence). The CDR3 extends over 13 amino acids. Deletions cut 2 bases from V and 6 bases from J, with 8 bases between. CDR3 nucleotides: TGTGCCACCAGCAGACTCGTGGGTCAGCCCCAGCATTTT. Its protein is CATSRLVGQPQHF.

The chain recombines TRBV2 with TRBJ2-3; D is uncertain. The DNA end is a closer match to TRBJ1-5, so the J assignment may be wrong. CDR3 size: 14 residues. CDR1 and CDR2 from the germline V gene are SNHLY and FYNNEI. The CDR3 DNA reads as TGTGCCAGCAGCGTACCTTGGAGCGCCCGGCTCCAGCATTTT. Translated: CASSVPWSARLQHF.

The chain couples TRBV11-3 to TRBJ1-2, with TRBD1 as a possible D gene (6 bases). V dropped 1 base and J dropped 7 bases, with 10 bases sitting between them. From germline, CDR1 is SGHNT and CDR2 YENEEA. This CDR3 contains 13 residues. The chain's CDR3 is CASSLGGQGGYTF. CDR3 DNA sequence: TGTGCCAGCAGCTTAGGGGGGCAAGGTGGCTACACCTTC. Combining the CDR3 with reference TRBV11-3 and TRBJ1-2 gives the whole variable domain EAGVVQSPRYKIIEKKQPVAFWCNPISGHNTLYWYLQNLGQGPELLIRYENEEAVDDSQLPKDRFSAERLKGVDSTLKIQPAELGDSAVYLCASSLGGQGGYTFGSGTRLTVV.

The chain uses TRBV5-4 and TRBJ2-7; 8 nucleotides line up with TRBD2. The CDR3 length is 15 residues. CDR1 is SGHNT, CDR2 YYREEE, per germline (reference sequence). With V trimmed by 2 bases and J by 2 bases, 6 bases remained unmatched. The CDR3 DNA sequence: TGTGCCAGCAGCTTTACTAGCGGAACGACCTACGAGCAGTACGTC. Amino acids: CASSFTSGTTYEQYV.

The chain couples TRBV7-9 to TRBJ1-4, with D perhaps TRBD1 (5 bases). V gave up 3 bases and J gave up 7 bases, with 21 bases separating them. Germline V CDR1 and CDR2: SEHNR, FQNEAQ (reference sequence). The CDR3 is 17 residues long. The CDR3 nucleotides read TGTGCCAGCAGCTTGGTAAACAAGGGGCTCGAGCGTGAAAAACTGTTTTTT. As protein: CASSLVNKGLEREKLFF. Based on the CDR3 plus reference TRBV7-9 and TRBJ1-4, the full variable domain is DTGVSQNPRHKITKRGQNVTFRCDPISEHNRLYWYRQTLGQGPEFLTYFQNEAQLEKSRLLSDRFSAERPKGSFSTLEIQRTEQGDSAMYLCASSLVNKGLEREKLFFGSGTQLSVL.

The chain recombines TRBV10-3 with TRBJ2-7; 10 positions match TRBD2. The CDR3 is 15 amino acids. Germline CDR1 reads ENHRY; CDR2 reads SYGVKD. V gave up 8 bases and J gave up 0 bases; unmatched junction bases: 7. The CDR3 sequence is CAIRASGSSSYEQYF. The CDR3 nucleotides read TGTGCCATCCGCGCTAGCGGGAGTTCCTCCTACGAGCAGTACTTC.

This clonotype was found once. The chain uses TRBV11-3 and TRBJ1-1; maybe TRBD1 (6 bases). Trimming removed 1 base at V and 7 bases at J, with 16 bases between. Germline V CDR1 and CDR2: SGHNT, YENEEA. This CDR3 is built from 15 residues. The CDR3 region has the DNA TGTGCCAGCAGCTTAGCACGCACAGGGCAAGATGAAGCTTTCTTT. Translating it yields CASSLARTGQDEAFF.

The chain joins TRBV7-2 to TRBJ2-3, with D perhaps matching TRBD1 (5 bases). Germline values: CDR1 SGHTA, CDR2 FQGNSA. Deletions cut 4 bases from V and 15 bases from J, with 26 bases between. The CDR3 sequence is 15 residues long. The CDR3 reads CASSSKEKTAISPYF. Written as DNA, the CDR3 is TGTGCCAGCAGCTCAAAGGAAAAGACAGCAATCAGCCCCTATTTT.

CDR3: CSANRDRTPLGNQPQHF. CDR3 in DNA: TGCAGTGCGAACCGGGACAGGACCCCCCTAGGGAATCAGCCCCAGCATTTT. The chain combines TRBV20-1 with TRBJ1-5, with 8 bases fitting TRBD1. CDR1 is DFQATT and CDR2 is SNEGSKA in the germline V gene (reference sequence). J lost 4 bases, V lost 6 bases, and 17 bases had no gene match. CDR3 length: 17 amino acids.

With regard to this clonotype: A read error may account for a junction end that differs from germline. V and J are TRBV7-3 and TRBJ2-5; D might be TRBD1 (6 bases). Germline V CDR1 and CDR2: SGHTA, FQGTGA. The CDR3 totals 14 residues. CDR3 nucleotides: TGTGCCAGCACAAGACAGGCCAACGCCGTTGAACACTGCTTC. It specifies CASTRQANAVEHCF.

The chain is built from TRBV15 and TRBJ1-1, with D tentatively TRBD1 (5 bases). Germline assignment: CDR1 LNHNV and CDR2 YYDKDF (reference sequence). CDR3 length: 14 amino acids. V lost 5 bases and J lost 3, with 13 bases in between. This CDR3 is CATSGGEAHTEAFF. CDR3 nucleotide sequence: TGTGCCACCAGCGGAGGGGAAGCTCACACTGAAGCTTTCTTT.